The 20 T cell receptor beta chains below all came from one sample that was sequenced in a study of blood T cell repertoires in COVID-19 (dated by TCRdb to 2018 to 2021). Library construction relied on the immunoSEQ multiplex PCR assay. What TCRdb holds here is the immuneACCESS table cut down to in-frame rearrangements. Part of the clones is not present; checked against another copy, under half of the missing clones reflect an unresolved V gene, and the others are unexplained. The sample has around 300,000 clones on record, roughly 86% of them singletons. Of the sample, 5.3% falls within the top ten clones. Sequenced material: PBMCs or T cells enriched from blood (not recorded which). These receptors all stem from a woman younger than 45 who had recovered from COVID-19.

This chain joins TRBV29-1 and TRBJ1-6; TRBD1 agrees at 8 bases. The J segment lost 8 bases and the V segment lost 5 bases, leaving 8 bases of the junction unmatched. The CDR3 extends over 14 amino acids. CDR1 and CDR2 (germline): SQVTM, ANQGSEA. CDR3 sequence (DNA): TGCAGCGTTTCACAGGGGGAACTGGATTCACCCCTCCACTTT. This gives the protein CSVSQGELDSPLHF.

CDR3: CASSVGQSRTYNSPLHF. CDR3 sequence (DNA): TGTGCCAGCAGCGTAGGACAATCACGGACCTATAATTCACCCCTCCACTTT. The chain has TRBV9 and TRBJ1-6; D is uncertain. Germline V lookup: CDR1 SGDLS, CDR2 YYNGEE. The CDR3 is 17 residues long. Between the trimmed V and J ends, which lost 0 bases and 2 bases, there was a span of 12 bases. Complete variable domain (other parts from reference TRBV9 and TRBJ1-6): DSGVTQTPKHLITATGQRVTLRCSPRSGDLSVYWYQQSLDQGLQFLIQYYNGEERAKGNILERFSAQQFPDLHSELNLSSLELGDSALYFCASSVGQSRTYNSPLHFGNGTRLTVT.

This clone was detected a few times. V is TRBV7-2 and J is TRBJ2-1; TRBD2 agrees at 13 bases. CDR1 is SGHTA, CDR2 FQGNSA, per germline. This CDR3 has 15 residues. V lost 4 bases and J lost 8; bases outside the gene matches: 5. CDR3 residues: CASSSGLAGLYEQFF. CDR3 sequence (DNA): TGTGCCAGCAGCTCGGGACTAGCGGGGCTCTATGAGCAGTTCTTC.

This chain connects TRBV5-6 to TRBJ1-2, with D possibly being TRBD1 (5 bases). The CDR3 consists of 14 residues. The germline CDR1 and CDR2 sequences are SGHDT and YYEEEE. Trimming took 7 bases from V and 1 from J, leaving 14 bases between them. The CDR3: CASLRWGVNYGYTF. Written as DNA, the CDR3 is TGTGCCAGCCTTCGCTGGGGGGTTAACTATGGCTACACCTTC.

V usage is TRBV10-3 and J usage is TRBJ2-3, with D perhaps matching TRBD1 (6 bases). The germline CDR1 and CDR2 sequences are ENHRY and SYGVKD. V lost 10 bases, J lost 3 bases, and 8 bases lay in between. This CDR3 is built from 11 residues. CDR3 sequence (DNA): TGTGCCAGTGGACAGACAGATACGCAGTATTTT. This gives the protein CASGQTDTQYF.

The chain couples TRBV9 to TRBJ2-5, with 8 bases aligning to TRBD2. The CDR3 runs to 17 residues. The trim removed 0 bases at V and 4 bases at J, leaving 11 bases unmatched. Germline CDR1 and CDR2: SGDLS and YYNGEE. CDR3 DNA: TGTGCCAGCAGCGTAGAGGGATCCCGGGGGGGAGCAGAGACCCAGTACTTC. Protein product: CASSVEGSRGGAETQYF. The variable domain in full, completed from reference TRBV9 and TRBJ2-5, reads DSGVTQTPKHLITATGQRVTLRCSPRSGDLSVYWYQQSLDQGLQFLIQYYNGEERAKGNILERFSAQQFPDLHSELNLSSLELGDSALYFCASSVEGSRGGAETQYFGPGTRLLVL.

The V gene is TRBV24-1, the J gene TRBJ2-2; 7 nucleotides match TRBD2. Germline assignment: CDR1 KGHDR and CDR2 SFDVKD. J gave up 6 bases and V 6 bases, and 9 bases lay outside the gene matches. The CDR3 is 15 amino acids. The CDR3 DNA reads as TGTGCCACCAGTTATAGGCGCGGGGGAGCCGGGGAGCTGTTTTTT. It specifies CATSYRRGGAGELFF.

J is TRBJ2-1 and V is TRBV9; the match to TRBD2 covers 11 bases. CDR1 and CDR2 (germline): SGDLS, YYNGEE. This CDR3 contains 15 residues. V was clipped by 2 bases and J by 5 bases; unmatched bases: 3. The CDR3 coding sequence is TGTGCCAGCAGCGTTAGCGGGGGGGCCAACAATGAGCAGTTCTTC. This translates into CASSVSGGANNEQFF.

V is TRBV27 and J is TRBJ1-6; D perhaps matches TRBD1 (5 bases). The CDR3 totals 17 residues. Germline CDR1 is MNHEY and CDR2 is SMNVEV (reference sequence). Between the trimmed V and J ends, which lost 2 bases and 0 bases, there was a span of 11 bases. The CDR3 loop is CASSLRRQSSYNSPLHF. The CDR3, as DNA: TGTGCCAGCAGTTTACGGCGACAGAGCTCCTATAATTCACCCCTCCACTTT.

The gene calls are TRBV7-9 and TRBJ2-1; 10 nucleotides match TRBD1. This CDR3 contains 15 residues. Trimming cost V 3 bases and J 8 bases; bases outside gene matches: 7. The germline CDR1 and CDR2 sequences are SEHNR and FQNEAQ (reference sequence). CDR3 coding DNA: TGTGCCAGCAGCTTCCGGGACAGGGGAATCGATGAGCAGTTCTTC. It encodes CASSFRDRGIDEQFF.

This clone was observed a single time. The chain joins TRBV29-1 to TRBJ2-3; 10 bases align to TRBD1. With 7 bases clipped from V and 10 bases from J, the junction kept 2 bases outside the gene matches. This CDR3 has 10 residues. CDR1 and CDR2 from the germline V gene are SQVTM and ANQGSEA. CDR3 in amino acids: CSADRGPQYF. CDR3 sequence (DNA): TGCAGCGCCGACAGGGGGCCGCAGTATTTT.

The chain links TRBV19 to TRBJ1-2; TRBD1 matches 10 bases. The germline gives CDR1 LNHDA, CDR2 SQIVND (reference sequence). V shed 7 bases, J shed 7 bases, and the junction held 18 bases outside the gene matches. The CDR3 covers 17 residues. This chain's CDR3 is CASKGTGAARSLGGYTF. The DNA for the CDR3 is TGTGCCAGTAAAGGGACAGGGGCAGCAAGGTCTCTCGGTGGCTACACCTTC.

This chain uses TRBV10-3 with TRBJ2-5; the match to TRBD1 covers 7 bases. The CDR3 has 14 amino acids. The V gene's germline CDR1 is ENHRY and CDR2 SYGVKD. The V segment lost 5 bases and the J segment 4 bases; nucleotides outside the gene matches: 7. Here the CDR3 reads CAISLRGSGETQYF. The CDR3 DNA reads TGTGCCATCAGTCTCAGGGGGTCGGGAGAGACCCAGTACTTC.

The J gene is TRBJ2-3, the V gene TRBV9; no clear D gene. The germline V and J ends were trimmed by 4 bases and 2 bases, with 11 bases remaining between them. The CDR3 covers 14 residues. Germline lookup yields CDR1 SGDLS and CDR2 YYNGEE. DNA for the CDR3: TGTGCCAGCAGCTTAGCATCACACACAGATACGCAGTATTTT. It specifies CASSLASHTDTQYF.

V is TRBV4-1 and J is TRBJ2-5; TRBD2 matches 7 bases. From germline, CDR1 is MGHRA and CDR2 YSYEKL. The CDR3 consists of 14 residues. After removal of 1 base from V and 5 bases from J, the junction contained 4 bases not matched to a gene. The CDR3 reads CASSQVAGVETQYF. The CDR3 coding sequence is TGCGCCAGCAGCCAAGTCGCGGGGGTGGAGACCCAGTACTTC.

The chain uses TRBV29-1 and TRBJ2-2, with no clear D. The CDR3 consists of 12 residues. Between the trimmed V and J ends, which lost 4 bases and 6 bases, there was a span of 9 bases. CDR1 is SQVTM and CDR2 is ANQGSEA in the germline V gene. The CDR3 bases are TGCAGCGTTGCCCCCCCAGCCGGGGAGCTGTTTTTT. Encoded protein: CSVAPPAGELFF.

The chain links TRBV28 to TRBJ2-2; weak D call: TRBD2 (7 bases). CDR1 is MDHEN and CDR2 is SYDVKM in the germline V gene. V was shortened by 4 bases and J by 4 bases, with 19 bases between the two germline ends. The CDR3 sequence is 17 residues long. CDR3 loop: CASSSILRGGFTGELFF. The CDR3 DNA is TGTGCCAGCAGTTCAATACTGCGCGGGGGCTTCACCGGGGAGCTGTTTTTT.

The chain is built from TRBV30 and TRBJ1-4; TRBD1 might be the D (5 bases). Germline V gene data show CDR1 as GTSNPN and CDR2 as SVGIG (reference sequence). This CDR3 spans 11 amino acids. For the CDR3, the DNA is TGTGCTCGGGGGGAGGGCGAAAAACTGTTTTTT. Protein: CARGEGEKLFF.

The rearrangement joins TRBV24-1 to TRBJ1-3; no clear D. The CDR3 runs to 17 residues. Trimming stripped 3 bases from V and 0 bases from J, with 14 bases between. Germline loops: CDR1 KGHDR, CDR2 SFDVKD. The CDR3 reads CATSDTPTTSSGNTIYF. CDR3 in DNA: TGTGCCACCAGTGATACCCCGACAACTAGCTCTGGAAACACCATATATTTT.

This clone has only one observation. The chain employs TRBV5-6 and TRBJ2-3; the D is unclear. This CDR3 has 15 residues. Deletions cut 4 bases from V and 8 bases from J, with 20 bases between. The germline CDR1 and CDR2 sequences are SGHDT and YYEEEE. The CDR3: CASSLYSPDRGTQYF. In DNA form, the CDR3 reads TGTGCCAGCAGCCTATACAGCCCGGATCGTGGTACGCAGTATTTT.